This TCR beta chain comes out of a study of blood T cell repertoires in COVID-19. Original processing methods: Amplification of reference gene primers provided the estimated nucleated cell counts. TCRdb's copy holds only in-frame clones and misses some; the assay was immunoSEQ multiplex PCR. V, J and clone size reflect that table, while D and trimming were determined from the DNA. The sample has fewer than 500,000 clones, about 85% seen once. This CDR3 contains 15 residues. V shed 0 bases, J shed 3 bases, and the junction held 4 bases outside the gene matches. Germline V gene lookup returns CDR1 SGHVS and CDR2 FQNEAQ. Those who participated ranged in age from roughly 18 to 90 years and resided in 20 to 30 US areas. Participants' reported clinical history set cohort assignment.

Sequencing was carried out using PBMCs or T cells enriched from blood (not recorded which). This TCR derives from a woman younger than 30 with acute COVID-19. The chain has TRBV7-8 and TRBJ2-7, with 8 bases that match TRBD2. The CDR3 region has the DNA TGTGCCAGCAGCTTAGCAAGCGGGAGAAACTACGAGCAGTACTTC. Translated: CASSLASGRNYEQYF.